This passage covers 25 T cell receptor beta chains from one sample sequenced in a study of blood T cell repertoires in COVID-19. Sequencing used immunoSEQ multiplex PCR; TCRdb keeps in-frame clones, though not all of them. The data contain 55,000 to 90,000 clones, approximately 83% of them singletons. The sample consisted of peripheral blood. These receptors were obtained from an older woman with acute or convalescent COVID-19.

The J gene is TRBJ2-7, the V gene TRBV25-1, with a weak D call TRBD2 (6 bases). The ends were cut back, 5 bases at V and 7 bases at J, with 15 bases in the middle. CDR1 is MGHDK, CDR2 SYGVNS, per germline. This CDR3 is 13 amino acids long. CDR3 sequence reads: CASSRDSVWEQYF. CDR3 coding DNA: TGTGCCAGCAGTCGGGACTCAGTTTGGGAGCAGTACTTC.

This clone was detected a few times. The chain carries TRBV4-1 and TRBJ1-1; TRBD1 matches 9 bases. CDR1 and CDR2 (germline): MGHRA, YSYEKL. This CDR3 is 17 amino acids long. V dropped 4 bases and J dropped 4; count of bases not matched to a gene: 13. The CDR3 DNA reads as TGCGCCAGCAGCCCTTCCCTGACAGGGGGTAGGATCACTGAAGCTTTCTTT. Encoded protein: CASSPSLTGGRITEAFF.

V is TRBV20-1 and J is TRBJ1-2, with 7 bases that match TRBD1. CDR3 size: 15 residues. V was clipped by 3 bases and J by 1 base; unmatched bases: 8. Germline-derived CDR1 and CDR2 are DFQATT and SNEGSKA (reference sequence). This CDR3 reads CSASGRQGGNYGYTF. In DNA, the CDR3 is TGCAGTGCTAGTGGGCGACAGGGTGGTAACTATGGCTACACCTTC.

V usage is TRBV24-1 and J usage is TRBJ2-7, with D possibly being TRBD1 (6 bases). The CDR3 length is 13 residues. V lost 3 bases and J lost 3, with 8 bases in between. Germline CDR1 KGHDR, CDR2 SFDVKD. The CDR3 spells CATSDPDSYEQYF. In DNA form, the CDR3 reads TGTGCCACCAGTGATCCGGACAGCTACGAGCAGTACTTC.

The gene calls are TRBV5-1 and TRBJ2-2; TRBD2 aligns across 8 bases. The CDR3 covers 16 residues. V lost 1 base to trimming and J lost 4 bases; unmatched junction nucleotides: 6. The V gene's germline CDR1 is SGHRS and CDR2 YFSETQ. In DNA, the CDR3 is TGCGCCAGCAGCTTGAACGGGGGGGGTTCCACCGGGGAGCTGTTTTTT. Amino acids: CASSLNGGGSTGELFF.

This sequence joins TRBV19 and TRBJ2-7, with 7 bases fitting TRBD1. Germline V gene sequence: CDR1 LNHDA, CDR2 SQIVND (reference sequence). J gave up 4 bases and V 4 bases, and 4 bases lay outside the gene matches. The CDR3 runs to 13 residues. CDR3 nucleotide sequence: TGTGCCAGTAGTACGACAGGGCCTTACGAGCAGTACTTC. This gives the protein CASSTTGPYEQYF.

V usage is TRBV5-6 and J usage is TRBJ2-3; a weak D match, TRBD1 (5 bases). CDR1 and CDR2 from the germline V gene are SGHDT and YYEEEE. Trimming pared 6 bases from V and 3 bases from J, leaving 11 bases between. CDR3 length equals 13 residues. This CDR3 is CASNLGLTDTQYF. The CDR3 DNA follows: TGTGCCAGCAACCTGGGGCTGACAGATACGCAGTATTTT.

The J gene is TRBJ2-2, the V gene TRBV11-2, with TRBD2 identical over 8 bases. Germline CDR1 reads SGHAT; CDR2 reads FQNNGV. The CDR3 runs 17 residues. After removal of 5 bases from V and 3 bases from J, the junction contained 11 bases not matched to a gene. DNA of the CDR3: TGTGCCAGCAGCCGGAGTGGTCGCGGGGGGTACACCGGGGAGCTGTTTTTT. Translated: CASSRSGRGGYTGELFF.

V is TRBV7-9 and J is TRBJ1-1, with TRBD1 matching over 10 bases. The trim removed 5 bases at V and 5 bases at J, leaving 5 bases unmatched. Germline V gene data show CDR1 as SEHNR and CDR2 as FQNEAQ (reference sequence). CDR3 size: 14 residues. CDR3 sequence (DNA): TGTGCCAGCAGCCTCCAGGACAGGGGGACTGAAGCTTTCTTT. It is translated as CASSLQDRGTEAFF.

J is TRBJ1-2 and V is TRBV9; 9 bases match TRBD1. The CDR3 is 16 amino acids. Germline V gene lookup returns CDR1 SGDLS and CDR2 YYNGEE. V dropped 0 bases and J dropped 4; count of bases not matched to a gene: 7. Here the CDR3 reads CASSVAGQGISYGYTF. The CDR3 bases are TGTGCCAGCAGCGTAGCAGGACAGGGGATCAGCTATGGCTACACCTTC. Looking up the rest from reference TRBV9 and TRBJ1-2 gives the full variable domain: DSGVTQTPKHLITATGQRVTLRCSPRSGDLSVYWYQQSLDQGLQFLIQYYNGEERAKGNILERFSAQQFPDLHSELNLSSLELGDSALYFCASSVAGQGISYGYTFGSGTRLTVV.

This chain links TRBV6-1 with TRBJ1-2; D is unresolved. The CDR3 spans 15 residues. The germline V and J ends were trimmed by 2 bases and 4 bases, with 14 bases remaining between them. Germline V CDR1 and CDR2: MNHNS, SASEGT. CDR3 residues: CASSESLVAFYGYTF. The CDR3 coding sequence is TGTGCCAGCAGTGAAAGCTTGGTAGCCTTCTATGGCTACACCTTC.

In its sample, this clone was seen once. CDR3 nucleotide sequence: TGTGCCAGCAGCTTTAATGGGCCTTCGGATTCACCCCTCCACTTT. Residues: CASSFNGPSDSPLHF. This sequence joins TRBV11-2 and TRBJ1-6, with D hard to call. Trimming cost V 3 bases and J 8 bases, with 14 bases left between them. The CDR3 contains 15 residues. Germline V gives CDR1 SGHAT, CDR2 FQNNGV.

This clone was picked up one time. The rearrangement joins TRBV19 to TRBJ1-5, with 10 bases fitting TRBD1. The germline V gene has CDR1 LNHDA and CDR2 SQIVND (reference sequence). Trimming at V came to 5 bases and at J to 7 bases, leaving 8 bases not matched to a gene. The CDR3 is made up of 15 amino acids. As DNA, the CDR3 is TGTGCCAGTAGTGCCCCTTGGGACAGGGGACAGCCCCAGCATTTT. Protein product: CASSAPWDRGQPQHF.

The chain carries TRBV10-3 and TRBJ2-7, with D possibly being TRBD2 (5 bases). V shed 7 bases and J shed 2 bases, with 15 bases lying between them. Germline V lookup: CDR1 ENHRY, CDR2 SYGVKD. The CDR3 is 14 amino acids. Written as DNA, the CDR3 is TGTGCCATCATGGGCCGGGGTCCACCCTACGAGCAGTACTTC. Translating gives CAIMGRGPPYEQYF.

The chain uses TRBV29-1 and TRBJ2-2; the D gene is possibly TRBD1 (7 bases). There are 15 residues in the CDR3. V lost 4 bases and J 2 bases, leaving 14 bases between the germline ends. Germline V gives CDR1 SQVTM, CDR2 ANQGSEA. The CDR3 DNA is TGCAGCGTTGCCGCGGGACAGCTCAACACCGGGGAGCTGTTTTTT. Translation gives CSVAAGQLNTGELFF.

V is TRBV7-7 and J is TRBJ2-4; 8 bases are shared with TRBD2. There are 17 residues in the CDR3. J lost 1 base, V lost 4 bases, and 9 bases had no gene match. CDR1 is SSHAT, CDR2 FNYEAQ, per germline (reference sequence). CDR3 loop: CASSSSGGGFAKNIQYF. Written as DNA, the CDR3 is TGTGCCAGCAGCTCCTCGGGCGGGGGGTTCGCCAAAAACATTCAGTACTTC.

This chain's CDR3 is CASSPRFGGRSGYTF. DNA of the CDR3: TGTGCCAGCAGCCCCCGTTTCGGGGGTCGGAGTGGCTACACCTTC. This chain connects TRBV9 to TRBJ1-2, with D maybe TRBD1 (5 bases). The ends were cut back, 4 bases at V and 7 bases at J, with 20 bases in the middle. The germline V gene has CDR1 SGDLS and CDR2 YYNGEE. This CDR3 spans 15 amino acids.

The chain recombines TRBV3-1 (or the pseudogene TRBV3-2) with TRBJ2-1; 11 bases agree with TRBD2. The length of the CDR3 is 16 residues. The germline V gene encodes CDR1 LGHDT and CDR2 YNNKEL (reference sequence). Trimming cost V 6 bases and J 10 bases; bases outside gene matches: 14. As DNA, the CDR3 is TGTGCCAGCAGACAACTGGCTAGCGGGGGGCGCGGGGAGCAGTTCTTC. Protein: CASRQLASGGRGEQFF.

V gene TRBV18 combines with J gene TRBJ1-3; 9 nucleotides match TRBD1. Looked up from germline, CDR1 is KGHSH and CDR2 is LQKENI. The CDR3 runs 14 residues. V was pared by 2 bases and J by 5 bases, with 1 base of the junction left unmatched. The CDR3 DNA reads as TGTGCCAGCTCACCAGGGACAGGGAGAAACACCATATATTTT. Translating gives CASSPGTGRNTIYF.

The chain recombines TRBV9 with TRBJ1-4, with D perhaps TRBD1 (5 bases). This CDR3 comprises 15 residues. Trimming cost V 0 bases and J 4 bases, with 10 bases left between them. Germline CDR1 is SGDLS and CDR2 is YYNGEE. The CDR3 DNA reads as TGTGCCAGCAGCGTAGCCGGGGGGTATAATGAAAAACTGTTTTTT. This codes for CASSVAGGYNEKLFF.

This clone was picked up a small number of times. V and J are TRBV5-1 and TRBJ1-5, with D tentatively TRBD1 (5 bases). The CDR3 contains 13 residues. Trimming removed 4 bases at V and 10 bases at J, with 15 bases between. CDR1 SGHRS and CDR2 YFSETQ come from the germline V gene. The CDR3 bases are TGCGCCAGCAGCAGGGCCGGGGGTCAACCCCAGCATTTT. It yields the protein CASSRAGGQPQHF. The full variable domain, completed using reference TRBV5-1 and TRBJ1-5, is KAGVTQTPRYLIKTRGQQVTLSCSPISGHRSVSWYQQTPGQGLQFLFEYFSETQRNKGNFPGRFSGRQFSNSRSEMNVSTLELGDSALYLCASSRAGGQPQHFGDGTRLSIL.

The chain combines TRBV25-1 with TRBJ2-7; perhaps TRBD1 as D (6 bases). This CDR3 contains 13 residues. Germline V CDR1 and CDR2: MGHDK, SYGVNS. The V end was cut by 6 bases, the J end by 6 bases, with 15 bases between. CDR3 amino acids: CASRRDNPGEQYF. For the CDR3, the DNA is TGTGCCAGCAGGAGGGACAACCCGGGCGAGCAGTACTTC.

The rearrangement joins TRBV3-1 (or the pseudogene TRBV3-2) to TRBJ1-3, with D uncertain. With 11 bases removed from V and 3 bases from J, the gap between germline ends came to 11 bases. The CDR3 runs 12 residues. Germline CDR1 LGHDT, CDR2 YNNKEL (reference sequence). The CDR3 DNA is TGTGCCTCCGCGTCTTATGGAAACACCATATATTTT. Protein sequence: CASASYGNTIYF.

The rearrangement links TRBV6-5 to TRBJ2-1; 9 bases line up with TRBD2. CDR3 length equals 14 residues. V lost 6 bases and J lost 7; bases outside the gene matches: 7. CDR1 is MNHEY, CDR2 SVGAGI, per germline. The CDR3 bases are TGTGCCAGCAGCATAGCGGGGGCAGGAAATGAGCAGTTCTTC. As protein: CASSIAGAGNEQFF.

Written as DNA, the CDR3 is TGTGCCAGCAGCACAATCCACAGTCTGAGCTCTGGGGCCAACGTCCTGACTTTC. This translates into CASSTIHSLSSGANVLTF. V and J are TRBV9 and TRBJ2-6; D remains ambiguous. Trimming cost V 4 bases and J 0 bases, with 17 bases left between them. CDR1 is SGDLS, CDR2 YYNGEE, per germline. The CDR3 sequence is 18 residues long.